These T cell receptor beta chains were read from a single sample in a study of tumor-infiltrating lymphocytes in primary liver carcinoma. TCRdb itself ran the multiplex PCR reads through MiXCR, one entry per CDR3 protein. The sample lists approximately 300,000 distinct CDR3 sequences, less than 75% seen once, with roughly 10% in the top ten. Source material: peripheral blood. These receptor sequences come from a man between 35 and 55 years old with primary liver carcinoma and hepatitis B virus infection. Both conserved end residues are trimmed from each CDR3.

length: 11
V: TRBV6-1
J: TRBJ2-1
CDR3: ASSEMFSSEQF

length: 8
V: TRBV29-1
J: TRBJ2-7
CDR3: SVYATEQY

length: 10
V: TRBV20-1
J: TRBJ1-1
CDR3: SARFRVSEAF

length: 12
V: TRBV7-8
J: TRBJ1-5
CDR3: ASSSGQHNQPQH

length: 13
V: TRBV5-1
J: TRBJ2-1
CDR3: ASSLGGGESKGQF

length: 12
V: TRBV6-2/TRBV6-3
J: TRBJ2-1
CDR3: ASTDGAPYNEQF

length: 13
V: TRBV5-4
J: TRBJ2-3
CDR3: ASGHGQGVADTHY

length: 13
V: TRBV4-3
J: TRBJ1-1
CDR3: ASSQDRGRNTEAF

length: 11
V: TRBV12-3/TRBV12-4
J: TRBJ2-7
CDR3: TSSSGSSYEQY

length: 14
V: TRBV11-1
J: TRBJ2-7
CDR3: ASILCVRASLGEQY

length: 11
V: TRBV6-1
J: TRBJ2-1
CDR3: ASSEGTWDEQF

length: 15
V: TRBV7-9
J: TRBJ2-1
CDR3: ASSQRAWEAGDNEQF

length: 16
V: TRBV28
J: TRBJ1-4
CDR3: ASSTPGQPTATNEKLF

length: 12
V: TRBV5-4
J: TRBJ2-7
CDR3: ANRSPTRIHEQY

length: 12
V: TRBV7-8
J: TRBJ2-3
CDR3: ASSLNDATDTQY

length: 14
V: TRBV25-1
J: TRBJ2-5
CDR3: ASSSMTGTAFETQY

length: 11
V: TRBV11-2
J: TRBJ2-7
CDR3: ASSSGVEREQY

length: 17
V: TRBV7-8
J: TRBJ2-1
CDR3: ASNLAASYRYSSYNEQF

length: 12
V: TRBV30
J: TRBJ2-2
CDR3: AWKKRSNTGELF

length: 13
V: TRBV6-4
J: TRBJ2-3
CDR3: ASSTGTSVTDTQY

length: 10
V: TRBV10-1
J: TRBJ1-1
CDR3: ASSDGLSEAF

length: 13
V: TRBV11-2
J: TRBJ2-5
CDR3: ASSTGLAVQETQY

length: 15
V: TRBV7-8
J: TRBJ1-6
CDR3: ASSLPPRGILNSALH

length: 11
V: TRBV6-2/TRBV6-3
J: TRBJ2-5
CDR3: ASCYRSGETQY

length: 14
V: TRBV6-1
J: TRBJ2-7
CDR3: ASSERVTGNSYEQY